This TCR beta chain originates from a study of T-cell reconstitution after alpha-beta-depleted transplantation in children. Study-wide results and caveats: After one year, T-cell counts and TCRbeta diversity mostly came from new T cells. It was surviving recipient T cells and thymic progenitors that gave some patients high TCRbeta diversity at day 60.

This clonotype was seen repeatedly, ten times or more. Its antigen is not identified. The TCRbeta library was prepared with unique molecular identifiers. TCRdb re-called the PCR reads with MiXCR, one entry per CDR3 protein. The table records roughly 100,000 distinct CDR3 sequences, under 7% of them present only once. CDR3 length: 15 amino acids. With 2 bases clipped from V and 1 base from J, the junction kept 5 bases outside the gene matches. Germline V gene data show CDR1 as MNHEY and CDR2 as SVGAGI. The chain joins TRBV6-5 to TRBJ2-7, with 7 bases fitting TRBD2. Sample: PBMCs, mostly from graft donor cells, taken 60 days after TCRalphabeta/CD19-depleted stem cell transplant. This TCR was recovered from a female patient between 2 and 15 years old who had a stem cell transplant for Fanconi anemia, so the T cells may come from the graft donor. CDR3 protein: CASSYGRLASYEQYF. DNA of the CDR3: TGTGCCAGCAGTTACGGGCGACTAGCTTCCTACGAGCAGTACTTC.